The source of this T cell receptor (beta chain) is a study of shared clonotypes between healthy human individuals. The study, taken as a whole, reports: Relative to clonotypes present in all four donors, those not shared had lower generation probabilities. Approximately 4.9% of naive CD4 clonotypes were shared across a handful of donors.

CDR1 is MGHRA and CDR2 is YSYEKL in the germline V gene. The V end was cut by 0 bases, the J end by 4 bases, with 15 bases between. This CDR3 has 16 residues. Only CD45RO-negative cells positively selected for CCR7 counted as naive CD8 cells, so terminally differentiated effector memory CD45RA+ cells were excluded. Every one of the donors was a Caucasian adult that lived in Nashville, Tennessee. In regard to this clone: Its antigen is as yet unknown.

Original processing notes: Junction-only sequences without quality scores were provided by ImmunoSEQ, so filtering was different. Clones were sequenced by immunoSEQ multiplex PCR, and TCRdb holds only the in-frame ones, with some missing. V, J and clone size were drawn from that table, and D and trimming were deduced from the DNA. The table lists about 700,000 clones, 92% of them singletons. The chain is built from TRBV4-1 and TRBJ2-5, with D tentatively TRBD1 (6 bases). Sequenced material: naive CD8+ T cells sorted from blood. This sequence was found in a man aged 25-45 years in good health. For the CDR3, the DNA is TGCGCCAGCAGCCAAGACCTTGAGGGACATAGAGAGACCCAGTACTTC. The encoded protein is CASSQDLEGHRETQYF.